Listed below are T cell receptor beta chains from one sample, sequenced in a study of blood T cell repertoires in COVID-19. Sequencing was performed with immunoSEQ multiplex PCR; in TCRdb, only in-frame clones are kept and a portion is missing. The sample carries 200,000 or so clones, more than 80% recorded once. The material sequenced was PBMCs or T cells enriched from blood (not recorded which). These receptors originate from a woman aged 40 to 50 with acute COVID-19. The CDR3 runs from the conserved cysteine through the conserved F or W. Each record gives: J gene, clone size, D gene, V gene, CDR3 DNA, CDR3 protein. D genes are given only for firm matches. Size is omitted from some rows. Given values are once, few, many or a class for expanded clones.

J gene: TRBJ1-1
clone size: NA
D gene: NA
V gene: TRBV19
CDR3 DNA: TGTGCCAGTAGTATTCAGGGGCGCGGGACTGAAGCTTTCTTT
CDR3 protein: CASSIQGRGTEAFF

J gene: TRBJ2-1
clone size: NA
D gene: TRBD2
V gene: TRBV6-2/TRBV6-3
CDR3 DNA: TGTGCCAGCAGTTACCCTGGACTAGCGGGGGTGAAAGTCTATGAGCAGTTCTTC
CDR3 protein: CASSYPGLAGVKVYEQFF

J gene: TRBJ2-2
clone size: NA
D gene: TRBD1
V gene: TRBV9
CDR3 DNA: TGTGCCAGCAGCCAACGGGGTGGACAGGGGGCGACCGGGGAGCTGTTTTTT
CDR3 protein: CASSQRGGQGATGELFF

J gene: TRBJ1-1
clone size: NA
D gene: TRBD1
V gene: TRBV9
CDR3 DNA: TGTGCCAGCAGCGTAGGGGACAGTGAAGCTTTCTTT
CDR3 protein: CASSVGDSEAFF

J gene: TRBJ2-1
clone size: NA
D gene: TRBD2
V gene: TRBV4-1
CDR3 DNA: TGCGCCAGCAGCCAAGAGGTGACTAGCTCACATGAGCAGTTCTTC
CDR3 protein: CASSQEVTSSHEQFF

J gene: TRBJ1-2
clone size: NA
D gene: NA
V gene: TRBV6-5
CDR3 DNA: TGTGCCAGCAGTTACACCACGGAAGGCCCCGGGGGCTACACCTTC
CDR3 protein: CASSYTTEGPGGYTF

J gene: TRBJ1-2
clone size: NA
D gene: TRBD1
V gene: TRBV5-6
CDR3 DNA: TGTGCCAGCAGCCTAACAGGGGGCGCGGATGGCTACACCTTC
CDR3 protein: CASSLTGGADGYTF

J gene: TRBJ2-2
clone size: NA
D gene: NA
V gene: TRBV24-1
CDR3 DNA: TGTGCCACCAGTGATTTGCAGTCGGGCAGGGCAACCGGGGAGCTGTTTTTT
CDR3 protein: CATSDLQSGRATGELFF

J gene: TRBJ1-2
clone size: NA
D gene: TRBD1
V gene: TRBV29-1
CDR3 DNA: TGCAGCGTTAATTCGGGACAGGGGCTTTATGGCTACACCTTC
CDR3 protein: CSVNSGQGLYGYTF

J gene: TRBJ1-6
clone size: NA
D gene: NA
V gene: TRBV4-1
CDR3 DNA: TGCGCCAGCAGCCTCGATACAGGTTTTCCACCCCTCCACTTT
CDR3 protein: CASSLDTGFPPLHF

J gene: TRBJ1-1
clone size: NA
D gene: TRBD1
V gene: TRBV18
CDR3 DNA: TGTGCCAGCTCACCACAACGTCAGGGGGGAGCGGCGGGCACTGAAGCTTTCTTT
CDR3 protein: CASSPQRQGGAAGTEAFF

J gene: TRBJ1-1
clone size: NA
D gene: TRBD1
V gene: TRBV7-9
CDR3 DNA: TGTGCCAGCAGCCTTGGACAGGGGGAAGCTTTCTTT
CDR3 protein: CASSLGQGEAFF

J gene: TRBJ1-4
clone size: NA
D gene: NA
V gene: TRBV12-3/TRBV12-4
CDR3 DNA: TGTGCCGGCCGGGGGGCGCTTGATGAAAAACTGTTTTTT
CDR3 protein: CAGRGALDEKLFF

J gene: TRBJ1-5
clone size: NA
D gene: NA
V gene: TRBV5-6
CDR3 DNA: TGTGCCAGCAGCTTTAGCCGGGAAATGACGAGCAATCAGCCCCAGCATTTT
CDR3 protein: CASSFSREMTSNQPQHF

J gene: TRBJ1-2
clone size: NA
D gene: NA
V gene: TRBV6-5
CDR3 DNA: TGTGCCAGCAGTTACCCGGGGGGGTATGGCTACACCTTC
CDR3 protein: CASSYPGGYGYTF

J gene: TRBJ1-4
clone size: NA
D gene: TRBD1
V gene: TRBV2
CDR3 DNA: TGTGCCAGCAGTGCCCAGGGGGCTGGGGGAAAACTGTTTTTT
CDR3 protein: CASSAQGAGGKLFF

J gene: TRBJ2-7
clone size: once
D gene: TRBD2
V gene: TRBV7-2
CDR3 DNA: TGTGCCAGCAGCTTAGCGCTGGGACTAGCGGGGGGCTCCTACGAGCAGTACTTC
CDR3 protein: CASSLALGLAGGSYEQYF

J gene: TRBJ1-6
clone size: NA
D gene: NA
V gene: TRBV18
CDR3 DNA: TGTGCCAGCTCACCGCGGCAAAAGTCAGATTCACCCCTCCACTTT
CDR3 protein: CASSPRQKSDSPLHF

J gene: TRBJ1-5
clone size: NA
D gene: NA
V gene: TRBV7-2
CDR3 DNA: TGTGCCAGCAGCTTAGCTCTGGCAGGGGACCAGCCCCAGCATTTT
CDR3 protein: CASSLALAGDQPQHF

J gene: TRBJ2-3
clone size: NA
D gene: TRBD1
V gene: TRBV20-1
CDR3 DNA: TGCAGTGCTAGTCGGACAGGGAGTACAGATACGCAGTATTTT
CDR3 protein: CSASRTGSTDTQYF

J gene: TRBJ2-1
clone size: NA
D gene: TRBD2
V gene: TRBV11-2
CDR3 DNA: TGTGCCAGCAGCCCGCGGGGGGGCCGATACTATGAGCAGTTCTTC
CDR3 protein: CASSPRGGRYYEQFF

J gene: TRBJ1-2
clone size: NA
D gene: NA
V gene: TRBV4-3
CDR3 DNA: TGCGCCAGCAGCCAAGGACAGACAGCTAACTATGGCTACACCTTC
CDR3 protein: CASSQGQTANYGYTF

J gene: TRBJ1-1
clone size: NA
D gene: NA
V gene: TRBV5-6
CDR3 DNA: TGTGCCAGCAGCGGTACACGACTTCTCTTAGAAGCTTTCTTT
CDR3 protein: CASSGTRLLLEAFF

J gene: TRBJ1-1
clone size: NA
D gene: TRBD1
V gene: TRBV18
CDR3 DNA: TGTGCCAGCTCACCGGACAGGGGGGCTCGACTCGGAGCTTTCTTT
CDR3 protein: CASSPDRGARLGAFF